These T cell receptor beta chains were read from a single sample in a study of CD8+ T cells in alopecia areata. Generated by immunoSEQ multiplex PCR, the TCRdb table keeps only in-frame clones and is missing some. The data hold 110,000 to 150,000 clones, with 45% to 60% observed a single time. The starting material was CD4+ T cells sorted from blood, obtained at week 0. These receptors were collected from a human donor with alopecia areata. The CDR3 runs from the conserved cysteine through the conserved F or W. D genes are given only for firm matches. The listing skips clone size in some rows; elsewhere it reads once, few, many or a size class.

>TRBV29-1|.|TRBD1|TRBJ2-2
TGCAGCGTCGCCCCCGGGACAGCGAACACCGGGGAGCTGTTTTTT
CSVAPGTANTGELFF
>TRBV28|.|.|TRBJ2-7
TGTGCCAGTAAAGCCTCCTACGAGCAGTACTTC
CASKASYEQYF
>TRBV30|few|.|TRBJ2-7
TGTGCCTGGAGTCCAGGGGAGGGCTCGCGGCAGTACTTC
CAWSPGEGSRQYF
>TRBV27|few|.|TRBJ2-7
TGTGCCAGCAGTTTCTCCGGGAGTCTGGGCGAGCAGTACTTC
CASSFSGSLGEQYF
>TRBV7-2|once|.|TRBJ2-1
TGTGCCAGCAGCTTAATCGGCCTGAACAATGAGCAGTTCTTC
CASSLIGLNNEQFF
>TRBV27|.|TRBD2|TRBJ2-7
TGTGCCAGCAGCTCTAGCGGGAGGGCCTCCGAGCAGTACTTC
CASSSSGRASEQYF
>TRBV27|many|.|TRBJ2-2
TGTGCCAGCAGTTCCTGGTTAGCCACCGGGGAGCTGTTTTTT
CASSSWLATGELFF
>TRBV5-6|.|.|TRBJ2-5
TGTGCCAGCAGCTTGGTGGGCAGGCAAGAGACCCAGTACTTC
CASSLVGRQETQYF
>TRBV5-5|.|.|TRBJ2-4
TGTGCCAGCAGCGAAGGAGGGGGAAACATTCAGTACTTC
CASSEGGGNIQYF
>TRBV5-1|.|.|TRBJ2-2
TGCGCCAGCAGCTTCGATGGGGCCGGGGAGCTGTTTTTT
CASSFDGAGELFF
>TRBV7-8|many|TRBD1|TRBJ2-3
TGTGCCAGCAGCTTAGGCCAGACAGGGGGGGCGACAGATACGCAGTATTTT
CASSLGQTGGATDTQYF
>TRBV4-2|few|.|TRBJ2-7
TGTGCCAGCAGCCAGGCGCCGGGGTACGAGCAGTACTTC
CASSQAPGYEQYF
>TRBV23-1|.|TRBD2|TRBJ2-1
TGCTCTAAGTCGGGCGGGAGTTCATGTTCGGGCGACAATGAGCAGTTCTTC
CSKSGGSSCSGDNEQFF
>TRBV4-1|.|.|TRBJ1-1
TGCGCCAGCAGCCACAAACCTGCCTCGGGGCAGAACACTGAAGCTTTCTTT
CASSHKPASGQNTEAFF
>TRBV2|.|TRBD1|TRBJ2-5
TGTGCCAGCAGGGGACAGGGGAAGGGAGAGACCCAGTACTTC
CASRGQGKGETQYF
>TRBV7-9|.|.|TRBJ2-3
TGTGCCAGCAGCCGGGACACCAGCACAGATACGCAGTATTTT
CASSRDTSTDTQYF
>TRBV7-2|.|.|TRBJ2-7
TGTGCCAGCAGCTTATCTGGCGGGCCCTCCTACGAGCAGTACTTC
CASSLSGGPSYEQYF
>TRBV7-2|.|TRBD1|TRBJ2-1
TGTGCCAGCGGAATACAGGGGTCCTACAATGAGCAGTTCTTC
CASGIQGSYNEQFF
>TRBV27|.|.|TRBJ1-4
TGTGCCAGCAGTTCCGGGGACCTTGGCGGCGAAAAACTGTTTTTT
CASSSGDLGGEKLFF
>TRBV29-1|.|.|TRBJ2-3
TGCAGCGCCCGAGGGGGGTTAGGCACAGATACGCAGTATTTT
CSARGGLGTDTQYF
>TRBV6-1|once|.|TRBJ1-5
TGTGCCAGCACCGACAGTTTTGAGTCACCCCAGCATTTT
CASTDSFESPQHF
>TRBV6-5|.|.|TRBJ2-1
TGTGCCAGCAGTTACACGGGTACTCGCGCGTACAATGAGCAGTTCTTC
CASSYTGTRAYNEQFF
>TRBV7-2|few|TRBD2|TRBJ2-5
TGTGCCAGCAGCTTAACGGCTAGCGGGGAGCGAGAGACCCAGTACTTC
CASSLTASGERETQYF
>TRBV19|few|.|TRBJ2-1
TGTGCCAGTCCGCCCGGCGGCAATGAGCAGTTCTTC
CASPPGGNEQFF
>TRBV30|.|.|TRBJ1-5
TGTGCCTGGAGTCCCCACAGCTCGGGCAATCAGCCCCAGCATTTT
CAWSPHSSGNQPQHF
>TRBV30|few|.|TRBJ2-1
TGTGCCTGGAGTGTTAGGTGGGTCTACAATGAGCAGTTCTTC
CAWSVRWVYNEQFF
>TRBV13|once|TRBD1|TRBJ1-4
TGTGCCAGCAGCTTAGGCCGATACCCGACAGGGGGAGGTGAAAAACTGTTTTTT
CASSLGRYPTGGGEKLFF